Described below is a single TCR beta chain sequence and its context. This specimen comes from a study of blood T cell repertoires in COVID-19. About the research overall: Donors in the United States, Italy and Spain gave samples during acute or convalescent COVID-19. The cDNA or gDNA used as material had been derived from T cells, B-cell-depleted T cells, or PBMCs.

V was pared by 6 bases and J by 5 bases, with 9 bases of the junction left unmatched. CDR3 length: 13 amino acids. The germline gives CDR1 SQVTM, CDR2 ANQGSEA. Under the authors' procedure: Reference gene primer amplification yielded estimated nucleated cell counts. Only in-frame clones appear in the TCRdb table, and some are missing; sequencing was by immunoSEQ multiplex PCR. D and trimming come from the DNA, and the V and J calls and clone size come from that table. The sample lists tens of thousands of clones, roughly 79% seen once, with 32% in the top ten. The clonotype was recovered from a human donor in a cohort sampled during active COVID-19. The source material was peripheral blood. The rearrangement uses TRBV29-1 and TRBJ2-5; 7 nucleotides agree with TRBD1. The CDR3 DNA reads as TGCAGCGTCGCAGGGGGAATGGGGGAGACCCAGTACTTC. Translation gives CSVAGGMGETQYF.